This TCR beta chain was documented in a study of OX40 agonist ivuxolimab in advanced cancers. Overall study: Partial responses were recorded for three patients, including one with hepatocellular carcinoma and two with cutaneous melanoma. Broader study findings: Antigen specificity of clonally expanded peripheral T cells was not established. CD4+ and CD8+ blood T cells expanded clonally by week 6 at 0.1 to 3.0 mg/kg. Expanded clones belonging to CD8+ T cells outnumbered, on average, those of CD4+.

Libraries were prepared by immunoSEQ multiplex PCR; TCRdb keeps only in-frame clonotypes and omits some of them. Among tens of thousands of clones, about 90% were seen once, and the ten largest hold 10%. Comments on this clone: Its target is unknown.

The CDR3 loop spans 15 amino acids. Per germline, CDR1 MNHNY and CDR2 SVGAGI (reference sequence). V lost 3 bases and J lost 6, with 17 bases in between. The TCR originated in an adult with an advanced solid tumor such as melanoma, head and neck, liver or kidney cancer. The sequencing here drew on CD4+ or CD8+ T cells sorted from blood, taken in a trial of the OX40 agonist ivuxolimab. The V gene is TRBV6-6, the J gene TRBJ1-2; D gene unclear. The CDR3 reads CASSYSHGLADGYTF. The CDR3 bases are TGTGCCAGCAGTTATTCTCATGGGCTTGCGGATGGCTACACCTTC.